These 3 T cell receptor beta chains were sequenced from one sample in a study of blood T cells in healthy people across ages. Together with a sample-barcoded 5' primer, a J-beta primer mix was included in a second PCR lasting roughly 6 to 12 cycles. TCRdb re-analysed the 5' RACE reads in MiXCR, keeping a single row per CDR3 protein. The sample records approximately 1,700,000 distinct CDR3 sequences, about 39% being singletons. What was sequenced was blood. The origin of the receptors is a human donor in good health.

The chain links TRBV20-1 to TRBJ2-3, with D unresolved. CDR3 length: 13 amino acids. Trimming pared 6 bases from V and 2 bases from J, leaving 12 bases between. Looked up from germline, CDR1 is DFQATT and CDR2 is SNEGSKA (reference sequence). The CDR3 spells CSAGSLTTDTQYF. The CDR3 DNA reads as TGCAGTGCCGGCTCCCTAACCACAGATACGCAGTATTTT.

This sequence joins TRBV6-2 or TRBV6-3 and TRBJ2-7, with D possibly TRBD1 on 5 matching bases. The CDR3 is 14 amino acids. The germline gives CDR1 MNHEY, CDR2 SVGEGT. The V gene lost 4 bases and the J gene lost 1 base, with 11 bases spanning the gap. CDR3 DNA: TGTGCCAGCAGTTCGGCAGGGTGGTCCTACGAGCAGTACTTC. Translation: CASSSAGWSYEQYF.

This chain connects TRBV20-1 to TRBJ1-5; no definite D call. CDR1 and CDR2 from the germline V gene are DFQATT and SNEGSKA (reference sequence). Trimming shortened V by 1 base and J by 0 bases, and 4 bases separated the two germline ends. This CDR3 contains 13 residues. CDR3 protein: CSARAYSNQPQHF. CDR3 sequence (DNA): TGCAGTGCTAGAGCATATAGCAATCAGCCCCAGCATTTT.